This T cell receptor beta chain is from a study of cytomegalovirus exposure and HLA in healthy donors. The CDR3 is made up of 16 amino acids. Per germline, CDR1 MDHEN and CDR2 SYDVKM. Losses at the gene ends were 7 bases for V and 0 bases for J; bases not matched to a gene: 12. PCR used 60 Vbeta primers and 13 Jbeta primers. This table comes from immunoSEQ multiplex PCR, and its TCRdb copy is limited to in-frame clones, with some not included. The table lists about 110,000 clones, roughly two thirds of them singletons. This sequence joins TRBV28 and TRBJ2-7; 7 positions match TRBD1. The receptor was isolated from a female donor in good health and CMV-seronegative. Sequencing input: PBMCs. The CDR3, as DNA: TGTGCCAGCACCTTAAGACAGGGAAGGGGCTCCTACGAGCAGTACTTC. Protein sequence: CASTLRQGRGSYEQYF. The complete variable domain, with remaining parts taken from reference TRBV28 and TRBJ2-7, reads DVKVTQSSRYLVKRTGEKVFLECVQDMDHENMFWYRQDPGLGLRLIYFSYDVKMKEKGDIPEGYSVSREKKERFSLILESASTNQTSMYLCASTLRQGRGSYEQYFGPGTRLTVT.